The 17 T cell receptor beta chains below all came from one sample that was sequenced in a study of OX40 agonist ivuxolimab in advanced cancers. The assay was immunoSEQ multiplex PCR, and TCRdb's table has in-frame clones only and misses some. The table shows fewer than 95,000 clones, with roughly 85% occurring only once. Sequences were derived from CD4+ or CD8+ T cells sorted from blood, sampled in a trial of the OX40 agonist ivuxolimab. These receptors were obtained from an adult with an advanced solid tumor such as melanoma, head and neck, liver or kidney cancer.

CDR3 loop: CASSVTGTGPYEQYF. As DNA, the CDR3 is TGTGCCAGCAGCGTCACCGGGACAGGGCCTTACGAGCAGTACTTC. The genes are TRBV7-3 and TRBJ2-7, with 9 bases identical to TRBD1. Germline loops: CDR1 SGHTA, CDR2 FQGTGA. Trimming took 5 bases from V and 4 from J; bases not matched to a gene: 9. The CDR3 is 15 amino acids.

This chain links TRBV6-1 with TRBJ1-5; 7 bases agree with TRBD1. Germline V CDR1 and CDR2: MNHNS, SASEGT. V shed 7 bases, J shed 4 bases, and the junction held 7 bases outside the gene matches. The CDR3 sequence is 14 residues long. DNA of the CDR3: TGTGCCAGCACCGGGGGACAGAGTAATCAGCCCCAGCATTTT. It encodes CASTGGQSNQPQHF.

The V call is TRBV18, the J call TRBJ1-1; D unresolved. The CDR3 runs to 15 residues. Germline CDR1 reads KGHSH; CDR2 reads LQKENI. V gave up 3 bases and J gave up 4 bases, with 15 bases separating them. The CDR3 loop is CASSPGLGGLTEAFF. The CDR3 DNA reads TGTGCCAGCTCACCGGGTCTCGGAGGCCTCACTGAAGCTTTCTTT. The whole variable domain, remainder taken from reference TRBV18 and TRBJ1-1, is NAGVMQNPRHLVRRRGQEARLRCSPMKGHSHVYWYRQLPEEGLKFMVYLQKENIIDESGMPKERFSAEFPKEGPSILRIQQVVRGDSAAYFCASSPGLGGLTEAFFGQGTRLTVV.

This clone was seen a single time. The rearrangement uses TRBV6-1 and TRBJ2-3; TRBD2 agrees at 8 bases. The ends lost 1 base at V and 2 bases at J; junction bases unmatched: 11. The CDR3 runs to 18 residues. CDR1 is MNHNS, CDR2 SASEGT, per germline. CDR3 sequence (DNA): TGTGCCAGCAGTGAAGATATCCTCGGGGGGGGTAACACAGATACGCAGTATTTT. This encodes CASSEDILGGGNTDTQYF.

This clone was recorded once. The chain couples TRBV25-1 to TRBJ2-1; 7 bases agree with TRBD1. The CDR3 runs to 16 residues. V lost 3 bases and J lost 7; bases outside the gene matches: 12. Per the germline V gene, CDR1 is MGHDK and CDR2 is SYGVNS. The CDR3 loop reads CASSDPRTGDLNEQFF. The CDR3 DNA sequence: TGTGCCAGCAGTGATCCGAGGACAGGCGATTTGAATGAGCAGTTCTTC.

The rearrangement links TRBV7-6 to TRBJ2-5, with no clear D. Trimming shortened V by 0 bases and J by 0 bases, and 8 bases separated the two germline ends. The CDR3 runs 15 residues. Looked up from germline, CDR1 is SGHVS and CDR2 is FNYEAQ. The chain's CDR3 is CASSLAPADQETQYF. DNA for the CDR3: TGTGCCAGCAGCTTAGCGCCGGCGGACCAAGAGACCCAGTACTTC.

CDR3 protein: CAWSVAGWETEKLFF. The CDR3 bases are TGTGCCTGGAGTGTGGCAGGGTGGGAGACCGAAAAACTGTTTTTT. The rearrangement links TRBV30 to TRBJ1-4; weak D call: TRBD1 (5 bases). Germline CDR1 reads GTSNPN; CDR2 reads SVGIG (reference sequence). This CDR3 is 15 amino acids long. The V and J ends lost 0 bases and 8 bases respectively, with 16 bases between them. Complete variable domain (other parts from reference TRBV30 and TRBJ1-4): SQTIHQWPATLVQPVGSPLSLECTVEGTSNPNLYWYRQAAGRGLQLLFYSVGIGQISSEVPQNLSASRPQDRQFILSSKKLLLSDSGFYLCAWSVAGWETEKLFFGSGTQLSVL.

The chain employs TRBV30 and TRBJ1-2, with D uncertain. V was trimmed by 5 bases and J by 5 bases, leaving 24 bases between them. The CDR3 totals 16 residues. The germline V gene has CDR1 GTSNPN and CDR2 SVGIG (reference sequence). The CDR3 loop reads CAWGLQTPSPLYGYTF. CDR3 nucleotides: TGTGCCTGGGGCCTGCAAACACCTTCGCCCCTTTATGGCTACACCTTC.

The chain carries TRBV2 and TRBJ2-7; D gene unclear. The germline V gene encodes CDR1 SNHLY and CDR2 FYNNEI. This CDR3 is 15 amino acids long. V lost 3 bases to trimming and J lost 4 bases, with 16 bases between them. Here the CDR3 reads CASSERSDPPYEQYF. The CDR3 nucleotides read TGTGCCAGCAGTGAGCGGAGCGACCCCCCGTACGAGCAGTACTTC.

The genes are TRBV9 and TRBJ2-5; no clear D gene. Germline V gene data show CDR1 as SGDLS and CDR2 as YYNGEE. This CDR3 region has 17 residues. V was clipped by 0 bases and J by 4 bases, with 19 bases between them. The CDR3 loop is CASSVAARAQAGETQYF. CDR3 DNA sequence: TGTGCCAGCAGCGTAGCAGCTCGCGCGCAGGCCGGAGAGACCCAGTACTTC.

The chain has TRBV7-3 and TRBJ2-3; TRBD2 agrees at 10 bases. CDR3 length equals 15 residues. V lost 5 bases and J lost 4; bases outside the gene matches: 6. Germline V gives CDR1 SGHTA, CDR2 FQGTGA. The CDR3 DNA reads as TGTGCCAGCAGCAGAACTAGCGGGGTAGCAGATACGCAGTATTTT. Residues: CASSRTSGVADTQYF.

Note on this clone: Within the sample, other DNA sequences also encode this same CDR3. The V gene is TRBV5-1, the J gene TRBJ2-3; D perhaps matches TRBD2 (5 bases). CDR1 and CDR2 from the germline V gene are SGHRS and YFSETQ. This CDR3 is built from 14 residues. The V gene lost 0 bases and the J gene lost 2 bases, with 7 bases spanning the gap. The CDR3 is CASSLGGYTDTQYF. CDR3 coding DNA: TGCGCCAGCAGCTTGGGAGGGTACACAGATACGCAGTATTTT. Combining the CDR3 with reference TRBV5-1 and TRBJ2-3 gives the whole variable domain KAGVTQTPRYLIKTRGQQVTLSCSPISGHRSVSWYQQTPGQGLQFLFEYFSETQRNKGNFPGRFSGRQFSNSRSEMNVSTLELGDSALYLCASSLGGYTDTQYFGPGTRLTVL.

The chain couples TRBV7-2 to TRBJ2-7; weak D call: TRBD2 (5 bases). This CDR3 contains 16 residues. V lost 1 base to trimming and J lost 0 bases, with 13 bases between them. Looked up from germline, CDR1 is SGHTA and CDR2 is FQGNSA. The CDR3 sequence is CASSLGSGIFSYEQYF. As DNA, the CDR3 is TGTGCCAGCAGCTTAGGGTCCGGGATATTCTCCTACGAGCAGTACTTC.

The rearrangement joins TRBV6-1 to TRBJ2-3; D uncertain. Trimming shortened V by 1 base and J by 0 bases, and 8 bases separated the two germline ends. The length of the CDR3 is 15 residues. Germline V CDR1 and CDR2: MNHNS, SASEGT. Here the CDR3 reads CASSEGVASTDTQYF. In DNA form, the CDR3 reads TGTGCCAGCAGTGAAGGCGTGGCGAGCACAGATACGCAGTATTTT.

The rearrangement links TRBV6-5 to TRBJ1-4, with D maybe TRBD1 (6 bases). V was clipped by 6 bases and J by 6 bases, with 17 bases between them. Germline V gene lookup returns CDR1 MNHEY and CDR2 SVGAGI. The CDR3 is 15 residues long. Here the CDR3 DNA reads TGTGCCAGCAGGCATTACCGGGACACTGATGAAAAACTGTTTTTT. Its protein is CASRHYRDTDEKLFF.

V and J are TRBV6-5 and TRBJ1-1; D remains ambiguous. Trimming took off 0 bases at V and 5 bases at J, with 13 bases between the two ends. CDR3 length: 15 residues. CDR1 is MNHEY and CDR2 is SVGAGI in the germline V gene. The CDR3 coding sequence is TGTGCCAGCAGTTACTCCCCCCTTCCAGGAACTGAAGCTTTCTTT. Amino acids: CASSYSPLPGTEAFF.

CDR3 coding DNA: TGTGCCAGCAGTGGAGTTGGGGACAGCCTAGCCCGGGAGCTGTTTTTT. Protein: CASSGVGDSLARELFF. J is TRBJ2-2 and V is TRBV6-1; 7 bases match TRBD1. The CDR3 length is 16 residues. Per germline, CDR1 MNHNS and CDR2 SASEGT. V was clipped by 4 bases and J by 9 bases; unmatched bases: 14.